The entry that follows covers one T cell receptor (beta chain) sequence. This clonotype was counted at least ten times. Its antigen remains unidentified. Nothing much larger sits one base from this clone, and base qualities are not available. Total RNA and DNA were co-extracted without cell sorting from around 20-30 mg of bulk tissue using the AllPrep DNA/RNA mini kit. Between November 2015 and March 2016, 4 or 5 patients in China with histopathologically diagnosed primary liver carcinoma had surgical resection. At the time of sampling, the patients were treatment-naive and had chronic HBV infection. Five spatially separated regions were sampled per tumor: superior, inferior, left-lateral and right-lateral poles, plus the tumor centre. According to histology, viable tumor cells made up more than 85% of every tumor sample. Fresh tumor and adjacent tissue pieces were bisected, with one half stored in RNAlater at -80 degrees C and the other half sent for histology.

This record comes from a study of tumor-infiltrating lymphocytes in primary liver carcinoma (TCRdb year 2017). About the full investigation: Of the five patients (three men and two women, aged 30 to 69 years), four had hepatocellular carcinoma and one had combined HCC and intrahepatic cholangiocarcinoma. Roughly 3.65 to 7.5 million productive TCRbeta reads were obtained per sample, and no significant difference in read depth was found between tissue types. A total of around 35 specimens from 5 patients went through TCRbeta repertoire sequencing, namely 25 tumor regions, 5 adjacent noncancerous liver tissues and 5 peripheral blood samples. The study combined TCRbeta repertoire sequencing, expression microarrays and whole-exome sequencing across five regions of each liver tumor, with adjacent normal tissue and blood. Technical replicate repertoires showed high reproducibility, with mean shared-clone rates roughly 0.87 and correlation coefficients above 0.95. To link TCRbeta repertoire diversity to the local molecular phenotype, the roughly 24 tumor region samples were profiled with Agilent mRNA microarrays. The tumors of the five patients were staged as T1-T3 N0M0, with maximum diameters ranging from roughly 4.2 to 10 cm. What the authors observed across the whole study: Only the TCR beta chain was sequenced, so true repertoire diversity is likely underestimated because unpaired alpha chains were not captured. Since the samples were bulk and unsorted, there was no way to compare CD4+ and CD8+ T cell repertoires. Compared with blood, tumors had a significantly larger share of the repertoire taken up by the top 250 clones (p = 0.039). Repertoire overlap was found to be higher between tumor regions (mean roughly 36%) than between tumor-adjacent (roughly 17%) or tumor-blood (14%) pairs, consistent with antigen-driven expansion. The study included only five or six patients, and the authors note findings should be validated in a larger study. Only roughly 8-24% of top clones appeared in all five regions of a tumor, which suggests that tumor-infiltrating T cells are spatially heterogeneous.

TCRbeta-specific cDNA was reverse-transcribed from approximately 460 ng total RNA using a constant-region primer and ProtoScript II reverse transcriptase. TCRbeta libraries were built with three nested multiplex PCR rounds, a slightly modified ARM-PCR procedure. Each of the first two PCR rounds ran for roughly 11 cycles and used multiplex TRBV1-TRBV30 forward primers together with a Cbeta reverse primer. Sample barcodes and Illumina adapters were added in a final 25-cycle PCR using Deep VentR polymerase. Before sequencing, amplicons between 200 and 500 bp were purified from gel using a QIAquick gel extraction kit. TCRbeta amplicons were sequenced on an Illumina HiSeq 2500 with 250-bp paired-end reads. On the study's bioinformatics: Reads were quality-trimmed with Trimmomatic v0.33, and paired reads were merged with FLASH v1.2.11 to recover full CDR3 sequences. MiGEC v1.2.1b assigned V, D and J germline segments to the rearranged TCRbeta sequences. Clonotype statistics and Shannon-Wiener diversity indices were computed with VDJtools v1.0.0. Except for diversity analysis, only each sample's 250 most abundant clonotypes were used in subsequent analyses to reduce sampling bias. TCRdb applied fastp at Q25 and MiXCR to the public reads, then kept only in-frame beta chains. All rows with the same CDR3 protein become a single entry with the most common DNA and genes. Clone size and V and J calls follow TCRdb, not the original study. This sample comprises more than 45,000 distinct CDR3 sequences, about 70% of them detected only once. In total, the top ten clones hold about 25% of the sample.

From its cysteine to its phenylalanine, the CDR3 spans 13 amino acids. This entry keeps only the CDR3 DNA: 39 bases, framed from base 1. Clipping removes 7 bases from V and 4 bases from J, with 6 as the unmatched junction base count. The germline V gene (reference sequence) provides CDR1 MNHNY and CDR2 SVGAGI. Material: liver tumor tissue from sampling region 3. Reading the label with the study, this specimen's cell subset or site is: tumor region T3, left-lateral pole. The V and J genes are TRBV6-6 and TRBJ2-7; 8 central bases correspond to TRBD2. This sequence was found in a man in his forties or fifties with primary liver carcinoma and hepatitis B virus infection. The CDR3 sequence is CASISGDFYEQYF. The DNA sequence is given as TGTGCCAGCATTAGCGGGGACTTTTACGAGCAGTACTTC.